The sequence of this TCR beta chain was determined in a study of T cells in Graves' hyperthyroidism and ophthalmopathy. TCR beta CDR3 regions were amplified from RNA. HTBI primers drove first-round RT-PCR of the TCR CDR3. TCRdb analysed the multiplex PCR reads with MiXCR anew, one entry per CDR3 protein. Here the sample spans over 350,000 distinct CDR3 sequences, over 12% being singletons. Looked up from germline, CDR1 is LGHNT and CDR2 is FRNRAP. The ends lost 3 bases at V and 0 bases at J; junction bases unmatched: 16. The CDR3 sequence is 20 residues long. Patients with ophthalmopathy all had a Clinical Activity Score of at least 3, a NOSPECS grade of at least 4 and duration under 3 months. PBMCs were sourced from over 8.5 ml fresh peripheral blood. This clonotype was detected many times.

The TCR comes from a man in his late teens or twenties with Graves' ophthalmopathy. The rearrangement uses TRBV12-5 and TRBJ2-2; 7 bases line up with TRBD1. Material: blood. The CDR3: CASGFLLDRVYLPNTGELFF. For the CDR3, the DNA is TGTGCTAGTGGTTTCCTGTTAGACAGGGTGTATCTGCCGAACACCGGGGAGCTGTTTTTT.